Presented here are 8 T cell receptor beta chains from one specimen sequenced in a study of blood T cell repertoires in COVID-19. Data came from immunoSEQ multiplex PCR; TCRdb stores just in-frame clones and leaves some out. The sample includes about 200,000 clones, around 87% of them seen just once. Input material: peripheral blood. The receptors shown here come from a woman in her fifties or sixties with COVID-19, enrolled during active disease.

The V call is TRBV7-9, the J call TRBJ1-1, with unresolved D. CDR1 and CDR2 (germline): SEHNR, FQNEAQ (reference sequence). V was pared by 2 bases and J by 0 bases, with 4 bases between. The length of the CDR3 is 13 residues. The CDR3 sequence is CASSLSVNTEAFF. For the CDR3, the DNA is TGTGCCAGCAGCTTATCCGTGAACACTGAAGCTTTCTTT.

The chain carries TRBV28 and TRBJ2-7; D remains unclear. This CDR3 is 12 amino acids long. V was cut by 2 bases and J by 6 bases, with 8 bases left in between. CDR1 is MDHEN, CDR2 SYDVKM, per germline. CDR3 sequence: CASSLPTGEQYF. The CDR3 coding sequence is TGTGCCAGCAGTTTACCGACGGGCGAGCAGTACTTC.

This clone was counted a few times. The J gene is TRBJ1-1, the V gene TRBV6-5; weak D call: TRBD1 (5 bases). The germline V gene encodes CDR1 MNHEY and CDR2 SVGAGI. The CDR3 contains 12 residues. The V end was cut by 6 bases, the J end by 1 base, with 6 bases between. In DNA form, the CDR3 reads TGTGCCAGCAGAGACAGGAACACTGAAGCTTTCTTT. It specifies CASRDRNTEAFF.

This clone was found once. The rearrangement links TRBV3-1 (or the pseudogene TRBV3-2) to TRBJ1-2, with a possible D match to TRBD1 (5 bases). Trimming took off 4 bases at V and 7 bases at J, with 13 bases between the two ends. The CDR3 sequence is 13 residues long. Germline V lookup: CDR1 LGHDT, CDR2 YNNKEL (reference sequence). The CDR3 region has the DNA TGTGCCAGCAGCCTAAGCAGGGTCGGTGGCTACACCTTC. Translated, it gives CASSLSRVGGYTF.

The chain is built from TRBV5-1 and TRBJ1-4, with 7 bases that match TRBD1. The V gene's germline CDR1 is SGHRS and CDR2 YFSETQ. The junction had 8 bases not matched to a gene; V was cut back by 4 bases and J by 8 bases. The CDR3 loop spans 14 amino acids. The chain's CDR3 is CASSPEGAREKLFF. CDR3 DNA: TGCGCCAGCAGCCCGGAGGGGGCGCGAGAAAAACTGTTTTTT.

The rearrangement uses TRBV5-8 and TRBJ1-6, with TRBD1 matching over 11 bases. This CDR3 contains 17 residues. Per the germline V gene, CDR1 is SGHTS and CDR2 is YDEGEE. With V trimmed by 0 bases and J by 6 bases, 5 bases remained unmatched. CDR3 residues: CASSLAGQGAANSPLHF. CDR3 bases: TGTGCCAGCAGCTTGGCCGGACAGGGGGCGGCTAATTCACCCCTCCACTTT.

The V gene is TRBV5-1, the J gene TRBJ2-5, with D maybe TRBD2 (6 bases). The V and J ends lost 4 bases and 4 bases respectively, with 14 bases between them. Germline-derived CDR1 and CDR2 are SGHRS and YFSETQ. CDR3 length: 14 residues. The CDR3 spells CASSLEGNSETQYF. In DNA, the CDR3 is TGCGCCAGCAGCCTGGAGGGGAATTCAGAGACCCAGTACTTC.

This chain uses TRBV30 with TRBJ1-5; D unclear. V lost 6 bases to trimming and J lost 7 bases, with 19 bases between them. This CDR3 is 14 amino acids long. Germline V gives CDR1 GTSNPN, CDR2 SVGIG (reference sequence). The CDR3 sequence: CACSPGRLGQPQHF. The CDR3, as DNA: TGTGCCTGTTCCCCCGGGAGGCTTGGACAGCCCCAGCATTTT.